This TCR beta chain stems from a study of cytomegalovirus exposure and HLA in healthy donors. Profiled with immunoSEQ multiplex PCR; TCRdb holds only in-frame clones, not every one. This sample has 150,000 to 200,000 clones, with almost 85% found just once. A word on this clone: As yet, its antigen is unknown.

Study results and caveats: Associated with cytomegalovirus, according to the listing, were 150 to 200 TCR beta chains. Confirmation was obtained in vitro that a few CMV-associated chains are specific for CMV antigens. Despite most TCR sequences being rare, some public TCRs occurred in many donors.

Sequenced sample: PBMCs. The clonotype comes from a young man in good health and CMV-seropositive.

CDR3 residues: CAWAQGSNQPQHF. Written as DNA, the CDR3 is TGTGCCTGGGCACAGGGGAGCAATCAGCCCCAGCATTTT. J is TRBJ1-5 and V is TRBV30; TRBD1 aligns across 7 bases. The CDR3 extends over 13 amino acids. Trimming removed 5 bases from V and 1 base from J; junction bases left unmatched: 2. Per germline, CDR1 GTSNPN and CDR2 SVGIG (reference sequence).